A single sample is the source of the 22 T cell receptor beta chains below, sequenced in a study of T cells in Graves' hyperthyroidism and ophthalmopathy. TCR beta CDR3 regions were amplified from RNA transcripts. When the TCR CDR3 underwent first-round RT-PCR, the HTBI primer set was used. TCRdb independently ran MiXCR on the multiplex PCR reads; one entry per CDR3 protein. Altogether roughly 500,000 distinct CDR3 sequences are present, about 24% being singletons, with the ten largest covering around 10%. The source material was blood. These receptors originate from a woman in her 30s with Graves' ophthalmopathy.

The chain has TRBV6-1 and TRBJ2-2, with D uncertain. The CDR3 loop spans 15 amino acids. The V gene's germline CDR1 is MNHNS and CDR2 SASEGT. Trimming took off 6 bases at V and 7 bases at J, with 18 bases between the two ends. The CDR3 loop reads CASSQDSGVGGELFF. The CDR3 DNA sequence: TGTGCCAGCAGCCAAGATTCCGGAGTTGGCGGGGAGCTGTTTTTT.

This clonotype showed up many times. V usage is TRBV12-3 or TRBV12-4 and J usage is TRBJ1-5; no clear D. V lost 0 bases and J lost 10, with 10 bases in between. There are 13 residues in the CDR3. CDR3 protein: CASSLAVGLPQHF. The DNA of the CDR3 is TGTGCCAGCAGTTTAGCGGTTGGGCTACCCCAGCATTTT.

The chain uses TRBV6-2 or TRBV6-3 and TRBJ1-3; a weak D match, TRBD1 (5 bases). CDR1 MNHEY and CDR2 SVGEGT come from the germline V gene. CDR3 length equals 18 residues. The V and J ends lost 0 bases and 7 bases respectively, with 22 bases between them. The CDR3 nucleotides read TGTGCCAGCAGTTACTCCACACGGGGCTCGCTCGGTGGGAACACCATATATTTT. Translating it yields CASSYSTRGSLGGNTIYF.

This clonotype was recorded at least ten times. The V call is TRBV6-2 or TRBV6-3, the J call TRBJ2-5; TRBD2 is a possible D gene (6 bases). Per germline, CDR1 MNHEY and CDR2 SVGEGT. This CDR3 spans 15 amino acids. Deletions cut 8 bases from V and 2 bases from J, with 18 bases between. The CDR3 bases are TGTGCCAGCTCGCCATCGGGACTGAAGCAAGAGACCCAGTACTTC. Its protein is CASSPSGLKQETQYF.

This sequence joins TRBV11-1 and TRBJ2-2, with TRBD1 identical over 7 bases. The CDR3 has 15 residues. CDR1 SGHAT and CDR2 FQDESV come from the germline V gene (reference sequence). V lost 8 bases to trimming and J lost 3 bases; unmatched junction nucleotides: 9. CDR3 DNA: TGTGCCAGCCGACCAGGGACAGCCCACACCGGGGAGCTGTTTTTT. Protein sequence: CASRPGTAHTGELFF.

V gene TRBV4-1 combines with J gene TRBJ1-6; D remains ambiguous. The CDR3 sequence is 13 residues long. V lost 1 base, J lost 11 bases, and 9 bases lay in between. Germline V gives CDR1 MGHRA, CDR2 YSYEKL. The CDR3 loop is CASSQGDSTPLHF. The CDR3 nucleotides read TGCGCCAGCAGCCAAGGAGACTCTACACCCCTCCACTTT.

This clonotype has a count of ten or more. The CDR3 loop is CATSRYGGEAYEQYF. The CDR3 region has the DNA TGTGCCACCAGCAGATATGGCGGGGAGGCCTACGAGCAGTACTTC. V and J are TRBV15 and TRBJ2-7; maybe TRBD2 (6 bases). Trimming shortened V by 2 bases and J by 2 bases, and 13 bases separated the two germline ends. This CDR3 is 15 amino acids long. The germline V gene has CDR1 LNHNV and CDR2 YYDKDF (reference sequence).

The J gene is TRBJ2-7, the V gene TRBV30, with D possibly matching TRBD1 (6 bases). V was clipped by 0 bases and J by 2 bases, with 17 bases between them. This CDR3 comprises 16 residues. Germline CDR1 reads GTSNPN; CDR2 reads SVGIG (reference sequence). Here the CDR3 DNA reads TGTGCCTGGAGTGTACCTATACAGGGTTTGCCCTACGAGCAGTACTTC. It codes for CAWSVPIQGLPYEQYF.

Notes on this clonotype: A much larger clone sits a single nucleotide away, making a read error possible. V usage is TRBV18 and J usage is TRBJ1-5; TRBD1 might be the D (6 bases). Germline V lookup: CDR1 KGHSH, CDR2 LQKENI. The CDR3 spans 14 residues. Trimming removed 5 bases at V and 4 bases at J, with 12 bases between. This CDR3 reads CASSSSTGNQPQHF. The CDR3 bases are TGTGCCAGCTCATCATCGACAGGTAATCAGCCCCAGCATTTT.

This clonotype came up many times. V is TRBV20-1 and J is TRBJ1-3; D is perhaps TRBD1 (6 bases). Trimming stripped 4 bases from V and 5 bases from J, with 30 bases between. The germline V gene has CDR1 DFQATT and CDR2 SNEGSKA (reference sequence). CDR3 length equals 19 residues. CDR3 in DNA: TGCAGTGCTATTGACCGCCGTGGGGGCAGGGGAGAGTTGCGAAACACCATATATTTT. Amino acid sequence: CSAIDRRGGRGELRNTIYF.

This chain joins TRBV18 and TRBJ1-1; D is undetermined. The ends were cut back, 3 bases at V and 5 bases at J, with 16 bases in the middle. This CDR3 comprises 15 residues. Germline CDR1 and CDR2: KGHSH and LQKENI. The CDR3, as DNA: TGTGCCAGCTCACCTCAGGACTGGGTTTGGACTGAAGCTTTCTTT. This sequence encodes CASSPQDWVWTEAFF.

The CDR3 here is CASSPSSTTLYGYTF. The CDR3 nucleotides read TGTGCCAGCAGCCCGAGCAGCACCACCCTCTATGGCTACACCTTC. V usage is TRBV5-5 and J usage is TRBJ1-2; unclear D gene. Germline loops: CDR1 SGHKS, CDR2 YYEKEE (reference sequence). The CDR3 sequence is 15 residues long. V was clipped by 4 bases and J by 4 bases, with 17 bases between them.

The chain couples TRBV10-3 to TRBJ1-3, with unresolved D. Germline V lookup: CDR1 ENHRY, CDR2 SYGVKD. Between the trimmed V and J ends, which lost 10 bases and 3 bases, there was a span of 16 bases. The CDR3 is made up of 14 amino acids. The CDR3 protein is CATGSQLGGNTIYF. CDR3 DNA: TGTGCCACCGGGAGCCAACTGGGTGGAAACACCATATATTTT.

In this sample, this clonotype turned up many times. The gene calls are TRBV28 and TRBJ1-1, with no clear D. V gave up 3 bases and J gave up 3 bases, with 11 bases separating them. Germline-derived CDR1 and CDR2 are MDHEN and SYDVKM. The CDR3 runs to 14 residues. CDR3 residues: CASSFSGRYTEAFF. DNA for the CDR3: TGTGCCAGCAGTTTTAGTGGGCGGTACACTGAAGCTTTCTTT.

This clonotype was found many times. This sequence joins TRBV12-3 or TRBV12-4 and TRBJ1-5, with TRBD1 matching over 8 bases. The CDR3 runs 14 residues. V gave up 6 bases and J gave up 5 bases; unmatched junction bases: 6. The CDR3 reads CASSRQGSDQPQHF. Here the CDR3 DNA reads TGTGCCAGCAGCCGACAGGGGAGTGATCAGCCCCAGCATTTT.

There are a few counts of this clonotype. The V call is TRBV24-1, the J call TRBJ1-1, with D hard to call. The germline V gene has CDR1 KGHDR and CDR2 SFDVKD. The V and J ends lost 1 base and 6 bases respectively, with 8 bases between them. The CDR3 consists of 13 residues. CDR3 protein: CATSDFTGSEAFF. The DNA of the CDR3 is TGTGCCACCAGTGATTTTACGGGTTCTGAAGCTTTCTTT.

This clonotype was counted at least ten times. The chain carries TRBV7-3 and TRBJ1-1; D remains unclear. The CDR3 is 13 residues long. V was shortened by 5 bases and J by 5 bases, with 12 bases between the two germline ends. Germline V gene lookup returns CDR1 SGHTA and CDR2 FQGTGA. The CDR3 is CASSVEARTEAFF. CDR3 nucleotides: TGTGCCAGCAGCGTGGAGGCACGAACTGAAGCTTTCTTT.

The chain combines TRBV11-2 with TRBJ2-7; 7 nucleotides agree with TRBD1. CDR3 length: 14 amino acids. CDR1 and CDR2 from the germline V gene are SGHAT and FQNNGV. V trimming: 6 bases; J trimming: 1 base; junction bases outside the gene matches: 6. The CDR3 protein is CASRPTGVSYEQYF. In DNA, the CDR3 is TGTGCCAGCAGACCTACAGGGGTATCCTACGAGCAGTACTTC.

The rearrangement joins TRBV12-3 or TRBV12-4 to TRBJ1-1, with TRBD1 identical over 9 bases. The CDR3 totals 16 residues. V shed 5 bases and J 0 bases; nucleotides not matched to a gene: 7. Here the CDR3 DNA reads TGTGCCAGCAGTCGGACAGGGGCCCCCATGAACACTGAAGCTTTCTTT. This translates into CASSRTGAPMNTEAFF.

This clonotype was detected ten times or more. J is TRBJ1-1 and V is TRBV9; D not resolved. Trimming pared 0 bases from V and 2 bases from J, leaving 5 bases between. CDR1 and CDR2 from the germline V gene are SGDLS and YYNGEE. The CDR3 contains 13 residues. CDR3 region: CASSVEQNTEAFF. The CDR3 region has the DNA TGTGCCAGCAGCGTAGAACAAAACACTGAAGCTTTCTTT.

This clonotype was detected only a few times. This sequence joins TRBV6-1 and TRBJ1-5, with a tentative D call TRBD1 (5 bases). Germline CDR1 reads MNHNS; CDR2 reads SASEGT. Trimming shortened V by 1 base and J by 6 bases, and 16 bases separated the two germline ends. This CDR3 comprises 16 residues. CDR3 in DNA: TGTGCCAGCAGTGAAGTTTCGACAGCAGTCGGTCAGCCCCAGCATTTT. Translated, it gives CASSEVSTAVGQPQHF.

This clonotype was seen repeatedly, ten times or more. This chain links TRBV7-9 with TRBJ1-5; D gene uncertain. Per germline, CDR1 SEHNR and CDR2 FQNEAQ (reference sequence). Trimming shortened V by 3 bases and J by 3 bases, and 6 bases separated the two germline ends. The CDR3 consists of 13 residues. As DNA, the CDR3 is TGTGCCAGCAGCTTTGCAGTCAATCAGCCCCAGCATTTT. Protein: CASSFAVNQPQHF.